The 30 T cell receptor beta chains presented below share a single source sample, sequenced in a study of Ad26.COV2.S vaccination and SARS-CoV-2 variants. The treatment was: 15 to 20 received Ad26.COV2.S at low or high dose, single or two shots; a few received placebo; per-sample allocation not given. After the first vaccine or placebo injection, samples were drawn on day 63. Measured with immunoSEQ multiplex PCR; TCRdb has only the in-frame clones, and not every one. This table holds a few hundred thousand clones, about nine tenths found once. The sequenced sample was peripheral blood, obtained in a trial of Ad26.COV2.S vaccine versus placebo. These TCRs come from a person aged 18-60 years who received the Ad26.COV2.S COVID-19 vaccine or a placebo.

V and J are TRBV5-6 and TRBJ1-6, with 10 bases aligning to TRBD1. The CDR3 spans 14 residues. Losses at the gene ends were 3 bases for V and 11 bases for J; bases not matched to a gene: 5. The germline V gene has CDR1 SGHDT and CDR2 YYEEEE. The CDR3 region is CASSSRTGGTPLHF. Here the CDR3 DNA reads TGTGCCAGCAGCTCCCGGACAGGGGGTACACCCCTCCACTTT.

The CDR3 DNA is TGTGCCAGCAGTTTCCCTAACAGGGCCGATCAGCCCCAGCATTTT. Translating it yields CASSFPNRADQPQHF. The V call is TRBV28, the J call TRBJ1-5, with D perhaps matching TRBD1 (6 bases). With 3 bases removed from V and 5 bases from J, the gap between germline ends came to 14 bases. The CDR3 sequence is 15 residues long. Germline V gives CDR1 MDHEN, CDR2 SYDVKM.

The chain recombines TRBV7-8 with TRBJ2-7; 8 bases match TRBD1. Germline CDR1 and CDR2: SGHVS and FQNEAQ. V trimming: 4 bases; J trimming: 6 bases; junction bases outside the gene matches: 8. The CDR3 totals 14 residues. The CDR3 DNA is TGTGCCAGCAGCTCTAGGACAGGGCTTGGCGAGCAGTACTTC. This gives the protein CASSSRTGLGEQYF.

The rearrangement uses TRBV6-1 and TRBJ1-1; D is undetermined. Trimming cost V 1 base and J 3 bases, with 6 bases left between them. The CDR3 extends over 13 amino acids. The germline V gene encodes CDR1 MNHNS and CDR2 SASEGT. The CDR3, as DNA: TGTGCCAGCAGTGAAGGAATACACACTGAAGCTTTCTTT. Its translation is CASSEGIHTEAFF.

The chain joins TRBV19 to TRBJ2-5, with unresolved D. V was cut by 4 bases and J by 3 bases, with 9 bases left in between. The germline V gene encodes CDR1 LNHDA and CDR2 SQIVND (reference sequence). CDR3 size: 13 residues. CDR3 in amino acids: CASSKSIEETQYF. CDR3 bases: TGTGCCAGTAGTAAGAGCATAGAAGAGACCCAGTACTTC.

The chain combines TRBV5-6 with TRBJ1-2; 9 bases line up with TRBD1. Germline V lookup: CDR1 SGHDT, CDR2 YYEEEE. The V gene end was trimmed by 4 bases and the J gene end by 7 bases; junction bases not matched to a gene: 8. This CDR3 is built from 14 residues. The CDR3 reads CASSLRDRAGGYTF. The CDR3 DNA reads TGTGCCAGCAGCCTCCGGGACAGGGCTGGTGGCTACACCTTC.

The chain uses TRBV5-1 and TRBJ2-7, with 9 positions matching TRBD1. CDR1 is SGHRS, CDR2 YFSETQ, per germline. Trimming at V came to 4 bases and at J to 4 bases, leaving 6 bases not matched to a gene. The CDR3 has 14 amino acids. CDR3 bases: TGCGCCAGCAGCACCGCCGGGACAGGGTACGAGCAGTACTTC. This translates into CASSTAGTGYEQYF.

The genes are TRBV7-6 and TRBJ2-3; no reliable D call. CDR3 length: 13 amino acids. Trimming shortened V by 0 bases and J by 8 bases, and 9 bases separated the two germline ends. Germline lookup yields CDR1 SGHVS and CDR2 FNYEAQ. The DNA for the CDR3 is TGTGCCAGCAGCTTAGCTAGAAAAGCTACGCAGTATTTT. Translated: CASSLARKATQYF.

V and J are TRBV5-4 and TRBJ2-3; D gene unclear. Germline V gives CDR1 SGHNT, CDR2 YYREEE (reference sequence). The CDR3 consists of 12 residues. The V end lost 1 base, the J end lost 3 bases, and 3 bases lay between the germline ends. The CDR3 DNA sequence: TGTGCCAGCAGCTTGTTGACAGATACGCAGTATTTT. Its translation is CASSLLTDTQYF.

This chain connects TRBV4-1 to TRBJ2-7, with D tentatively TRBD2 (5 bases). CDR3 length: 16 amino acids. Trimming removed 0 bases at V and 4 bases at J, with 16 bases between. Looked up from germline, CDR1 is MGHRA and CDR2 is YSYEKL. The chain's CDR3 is CASSQEFGGLGYEQYF. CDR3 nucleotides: TGCGCCAGCAGCCAAGAGTTCGGCGGGCTGGGGTACGAGCAGTACTTC.

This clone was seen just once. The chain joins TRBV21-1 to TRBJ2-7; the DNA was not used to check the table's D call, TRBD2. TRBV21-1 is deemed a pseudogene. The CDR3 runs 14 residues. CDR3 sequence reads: CASSAWDCHHEQYF. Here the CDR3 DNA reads TGTGCCAGCAGCGCCTGGGACTGCCACCACGAGCAGTACTTC.

The CDR3 nucleotides read TGCGCCAGCACCTCCTCCCCTCCTGGCGAGCAGTACTTC. It yields the protein CASTSSPPGEQYF. This chain links TRBV5-1 with TRBJ2-7; D gene uncertain. Looked up from germline, CDR1 is SGHRS and CDR2 is YFSETQ. V lost 6 bases and J lost 6, with 16 bases in between. The length of the CDR3 is 13 residues.

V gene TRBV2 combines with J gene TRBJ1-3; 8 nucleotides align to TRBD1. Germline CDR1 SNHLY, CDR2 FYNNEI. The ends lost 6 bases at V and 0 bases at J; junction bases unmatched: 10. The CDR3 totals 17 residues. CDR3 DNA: TGTGCCAGCAGAGCGACGACAGGGGCTGGCTCTGGAAACACCATATATTTT. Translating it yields CASRATTGAGSGNTIYF. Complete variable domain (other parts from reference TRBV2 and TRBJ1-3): EPEVTQTPSHQVTQMGQEVILRCVPISNHLYFYWYRQILGQKVEFLVSFYNNEISEKSEIFDDQFSVERPDGSNFTLKIRSTKLEDSAMYFCASRATTGAGSGNTIYFGEGSWLTVV.

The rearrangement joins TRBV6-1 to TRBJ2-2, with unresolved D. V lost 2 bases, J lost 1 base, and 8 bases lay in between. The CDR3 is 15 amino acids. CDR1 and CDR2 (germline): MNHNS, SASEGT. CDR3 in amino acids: CASSETAWNTGELFF. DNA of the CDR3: TGTGCCAGCAGTGAAACGGCTTGGAACACCGGGGAGCTGTTTTTT.

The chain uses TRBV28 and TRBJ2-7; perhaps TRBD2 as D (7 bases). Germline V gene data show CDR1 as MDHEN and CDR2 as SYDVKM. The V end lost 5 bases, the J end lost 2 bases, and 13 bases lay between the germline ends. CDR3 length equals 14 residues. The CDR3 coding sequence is TGTGCCAGCAGTAAGGGGGGGGGACCCTACGAGCAGTACTTC. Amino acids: CASSKGGGPYEQYF. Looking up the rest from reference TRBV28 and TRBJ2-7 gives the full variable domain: DVKVTQSSRYLVKRTGEKVFLECVQDMDHENMFWYRQDPGLGLRLIYFSYDVKMKEKGDIPEGYSVSREKKERFSLILESASTNQTSMYLCASSKGGGPYEQYFGPGTRLTVT.

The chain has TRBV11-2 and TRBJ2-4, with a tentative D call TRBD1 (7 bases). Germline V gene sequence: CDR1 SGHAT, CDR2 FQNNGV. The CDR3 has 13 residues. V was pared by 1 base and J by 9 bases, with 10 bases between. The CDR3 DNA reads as TGTGCCAGCAGCTTAGGACAGGGAGGCATTCAGTACTTC. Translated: CASSLGQGGIQYF. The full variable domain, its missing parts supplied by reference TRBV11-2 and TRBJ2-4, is EAGVAQSPRYKIIEKRQSVAFWCNPISGHATLYWYQQILGQGPKLLIQFQNNGVVDDSQLPKDRFSAERLKGVDSTLKIQPAKLEDSAVYLCASSLGQGGIQYFGAGTRLSVL.

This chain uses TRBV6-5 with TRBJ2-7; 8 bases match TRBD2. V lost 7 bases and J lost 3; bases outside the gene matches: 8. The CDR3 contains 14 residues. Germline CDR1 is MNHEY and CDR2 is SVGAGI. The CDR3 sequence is CASTKTSEGYEQYF. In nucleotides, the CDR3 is TGTGCCAGCACCAAGACTAGCGAGGGCTACGAGCAGTACTTC.

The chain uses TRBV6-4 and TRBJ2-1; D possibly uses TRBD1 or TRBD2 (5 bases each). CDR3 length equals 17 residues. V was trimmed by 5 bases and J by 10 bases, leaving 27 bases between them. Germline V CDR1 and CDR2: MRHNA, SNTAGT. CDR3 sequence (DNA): TGTGCCAGCAGTTACGTCCCTCCGGGACCCCCGCCGAGGGAGCAGTTCTTC. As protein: CASSYVPPGPPPREQFF.

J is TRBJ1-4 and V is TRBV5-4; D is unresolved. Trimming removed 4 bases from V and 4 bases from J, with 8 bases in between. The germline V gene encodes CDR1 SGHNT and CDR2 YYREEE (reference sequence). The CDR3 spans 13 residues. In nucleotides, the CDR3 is TGTGCCAGCAGCCCCCAGAATAATGAAAAACTGTTTTTT. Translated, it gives CASSPQNNEKLFF.

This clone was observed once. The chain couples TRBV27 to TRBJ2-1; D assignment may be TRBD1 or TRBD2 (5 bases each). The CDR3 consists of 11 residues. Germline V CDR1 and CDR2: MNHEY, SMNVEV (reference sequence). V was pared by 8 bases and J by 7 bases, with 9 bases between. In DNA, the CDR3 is TGTGCCAGCGGGGGTTTGAATGAGCAGTTCTTC. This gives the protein CASGGLNEQFF.

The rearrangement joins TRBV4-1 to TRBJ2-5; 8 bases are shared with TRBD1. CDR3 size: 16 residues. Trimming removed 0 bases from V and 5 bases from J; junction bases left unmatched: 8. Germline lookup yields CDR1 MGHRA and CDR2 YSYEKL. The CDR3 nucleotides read TGCGCCAGCAGCCAAGAACAGGGACAGGTTTGGGAGACCCAGTACTTC. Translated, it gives CASSQEQGQVWETQYF.

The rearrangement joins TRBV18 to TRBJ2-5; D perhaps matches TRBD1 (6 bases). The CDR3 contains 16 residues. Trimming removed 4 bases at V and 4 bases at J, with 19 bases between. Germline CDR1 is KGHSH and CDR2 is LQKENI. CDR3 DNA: TGTGCCAGCTCACACTCGATACAGGGAAGGCGAGAGACCCAGTACTTC. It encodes CASSHSIQGRRETQYF.

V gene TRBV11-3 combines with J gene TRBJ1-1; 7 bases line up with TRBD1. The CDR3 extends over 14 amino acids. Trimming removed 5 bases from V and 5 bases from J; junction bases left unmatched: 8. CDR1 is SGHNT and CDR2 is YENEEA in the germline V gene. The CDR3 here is CASSPGTALTEAFF. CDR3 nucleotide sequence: TGTGCCAGCAGCCCTGGGACAGCTCTAACTGAAGCTTTCTTT.

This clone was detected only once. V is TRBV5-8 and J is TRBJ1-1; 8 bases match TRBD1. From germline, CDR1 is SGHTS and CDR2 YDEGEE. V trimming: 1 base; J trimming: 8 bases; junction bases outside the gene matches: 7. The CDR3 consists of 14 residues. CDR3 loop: CASSLYGTGGEAFF. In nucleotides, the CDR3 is TGTGCCAGCAGCTTGTACGGGACAGGCGGAGAAGCTTTCTTT. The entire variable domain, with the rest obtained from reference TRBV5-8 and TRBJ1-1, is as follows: EAGVTQSPTHLIKTRGQQATLRCSPISGHTSVYWYQQALGLGLQFLLWYDEGEERNRGNFPPRFSGRQFPNYSSELNVNALELEDSALYLCASSLYGTGGEAFFGQGTRLTVV.

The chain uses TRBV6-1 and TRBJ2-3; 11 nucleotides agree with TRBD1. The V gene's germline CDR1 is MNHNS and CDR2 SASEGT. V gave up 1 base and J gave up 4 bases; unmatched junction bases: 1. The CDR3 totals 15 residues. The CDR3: CASSEGTGGADTQYF. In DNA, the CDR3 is TGTGCCAGCAGTGAAGGGACAGGGGGCGCAGATACGCAGTATTTT.

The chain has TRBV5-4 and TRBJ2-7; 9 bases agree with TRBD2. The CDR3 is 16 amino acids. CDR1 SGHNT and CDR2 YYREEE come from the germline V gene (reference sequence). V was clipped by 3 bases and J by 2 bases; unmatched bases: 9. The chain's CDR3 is CASSSGTSRVTYEQYF. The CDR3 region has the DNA TGTGCCAGCAGCTCCGGGACTAGCCGAGTTACCTACGAGCAGTACTTC. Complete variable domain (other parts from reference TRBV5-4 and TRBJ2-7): ETGVTQSPTHLIKTRGQQVTLRCSSQSGHNTVSWYQQALGQGPQFIFQYYREEENGRGNFPPRFSGLQFPNYSSELNVNALELDDSALYLCASSSGTSRVTYEQYFGPGTRLTVT.

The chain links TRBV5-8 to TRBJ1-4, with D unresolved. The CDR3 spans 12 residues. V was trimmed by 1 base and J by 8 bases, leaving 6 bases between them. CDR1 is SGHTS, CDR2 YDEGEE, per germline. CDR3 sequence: CASSLMTEKLFF. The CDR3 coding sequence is TGTGCCAGCAGCTTGATGACCGAAAAACTGTTTTTT.

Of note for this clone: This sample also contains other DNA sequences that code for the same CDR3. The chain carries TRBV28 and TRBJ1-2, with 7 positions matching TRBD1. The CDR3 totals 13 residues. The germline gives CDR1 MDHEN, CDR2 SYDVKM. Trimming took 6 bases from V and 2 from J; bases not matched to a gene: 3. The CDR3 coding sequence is TGTGCCAGCAGCCCGGGACAGAACTATGGCTACACCTTC. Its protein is CASSPGQNYGYTF.

The CDR3 DNA reads TGTGCCAGCAGTGAAATGGACAGATACGAGCAGTACTTC. Protein product: CASSEMDRYEQYF. This chain links TRBV2 with TRBJ2-7; perhaps TRBD1 as D (6 bases). Germline assignment: CDR1 SNHLY and CDR2 FYNNEI. There are 13 residues in the CDR3. V was clipped by 2 bases and J by 4 bases, with 9 bases between them.

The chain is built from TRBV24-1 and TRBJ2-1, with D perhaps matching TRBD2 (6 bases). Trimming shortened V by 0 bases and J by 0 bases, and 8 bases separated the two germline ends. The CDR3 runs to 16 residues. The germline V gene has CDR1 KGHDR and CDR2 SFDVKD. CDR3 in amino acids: CATSDLYGSSYNEQFF. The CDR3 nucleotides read TGTGCCACCAGTGATTTGTACGGGAGCTCCTACAATGAGCAGTTCTTC.